This is a list of T cell receptor beta chains from one sample in a study of T-cell memory formation after mild COVID-19. TCRdb called the 5' RACE reads again in MiXCR, with one record for every CDR3 protein. The data contain 350,000 to 450,000 distinct CDR3 sequences, 25% to 30% of them singletons. Sequenced: PBMCs or a T cell subset sorted from them (not recorded which). Every receptor here comes from an adult woman who had mild COVID-19 (a few samples of this study predate the infection). Cell type and time point are not known. The CDR3 runs from the conserved cysteine through the conserved F or W. Fields, in order: J gene, V gene, clone size, D gene, CDR3 protein, CDR3 DNA. A D gene is named only where the DNA matches it firmly. Clone size is shown for a subset of rows, as once, few, many or a class of expanded clone.

j_call: TRBJ2-7
v_call: TRBV20-1
clone_size: few
d_call: TRBD2
cdr3_aa: CSARAPSGPYEQYF
cdr3_nt: TGCAGTGCTAGAGCGCCTAGCGGGCCGTACGAGCAGTACTTC

j_call: TRBJ2-7
v_call: TRBV12-3/TRBV12-4
clone_size: many
d_call: NA
cdr3_aa: CASSETGTQYF
cdr3_nt: TGTGCCAGCAGCGAAACAGGGACGCAGTACTTC

j_call: TRBJ1-1
v_call: TRBV5-1
clone_size: NA
d_call: TRBD1
cdr3_aa: CASSRDSTNTEAFF
cdr3_nt: TGCGCCAGCAGCAGGGACAGTACAAACACTGAAGCTTTCTTT

j_call: TRBJ2-7
v_call: TRBV6-2/TRBV6-3
clone_size: NA
d_call: NA
cdr3_aa: CASKLQGVPETFYEQYF
cdr3_nt: TGTGCCAGCAAGTTACAGGGAGTCCCTGAAACCTTCTACGAGCAGTACTTC

j_call: TRBJ1-3
v_call: TRBV12-3/TRBV12-4
clone_size: NA
d_call: NA
cdr3_aa: CASSSQGLPGNTIYF
cdr3_nt: TGTGCCAGCAGTTCCCAGGGACTCCCTGGAAACACCATATATTTT

j_call: TRBJ2-1
v_call: TRBV6-6
clone_size: NA
d_call: NA
cdr3_aa: CASSDGPNEQFF
cdr3_nt: TGTGCCAGCAGTGACGGCCCCAATGAGCAGTTCTTC

j_call: TRBJ2-7
v_call: TRBV20-1
clone_size: many
d_call: NA
cdr3_aa: CSAREQGPGEQYF
cdr3_nt: TGCAGTGCTAGAGAACAGGGCCCGGGCGAGCAGTACTTC

j_call: TRBJ1-1
v_call: TRBV4-1
clone_size: few
d_call: NA
cdr3_aa: CASSHLPGPTTQAFF
cdr3_nt: TGCGCCAGCAGCCACCTGCCGGGTCCCACGACCCAAGCTTTCTTT

j_call: TRBJ2-3
v_call: TRBV7-3
clone_size: NA
d_call: TRBD1
cdr3_aa: CASSLGVRGNTDTQYF
cdr3_nt: TGTGCCAGCAGCTTAGGTGTCAGGGGGAACACAGATACGCAGTATTTT

j_call: TRBJ2-3
v_call: TRBV2
clone_size: NA
d_call: NA
cdr3_aa: CASIRADTQYF
cdr3_nt: TGTGCCAGCATCCGGGCGGATACGCAGTATTTT

j_call: TRBJ2-5
v_call: TRBV7-6
clone_size: NA
d_call: NA
cdr3_aa: CASSPRGESKETQYF
cdr3_nt: TGTGCCAGCAGCCCTAGAGGGGAGTCTAAAGAGACCCAGTACTTC

j_call: TRBJ1-2
v_call: TRBV20-1
clone_size: NA
d_call: NA
cdr3_aa: CSARVQGSNGYTF
cdr3_nt: TGCAGTGCTAGAGTCCAGGGCTCAAATGGCTACACCTTC

j_call: TRBJ1-5
v_call: TRBV28
clone_size: NA
d_call: NA
cdr3_aa: CASSLEKLAAGPQHF
cdr3_nt: TGTGCCAGCAGTTTAGAGAAGTTGGCCGCGGGACCCCAGCATTTT

j_call: TRBJ2-3
v_call: TRBV29-1
clone_size: few
d_call: TRBD2
cdr3_aa: CSVRGGRDYTDTQYF
cdr3_nt: TGCAGCGTTCGGGGGGGGCGAGATTACACAGATACGCAGTATTTT

j_call: TRBJ1-2
v_call: TRBV7-2
clone_size: NA
d_call: NA
cdr3_aa: CASSSASKGLLNYGYTF
cdr3_nt: TGTGCCAGCAGCTCAGCTAGCAAGGGGCTCCTTAACTATGGCTACACCTTC

j_call: TRBJ2-1
v_call: TRBV12-3/TRBV12-4
clone_size: NA
d_call: NA
cdr3_aa: CASSHFSSAYNEQFF
cdr3_nt: TGTGCCAGCAGTCACTTTAGTTCCGCCTACAATGAGCAGTTCTTC

j_call: TRBJ2-1
v_call: TRBV3-1
clone_size: once
d_call: NA
cdr3_aa: CASSHLTSYNEQFF
cdr3_nt: TGTGCCAGCAGCCACCTTACTAGCTACAATGAGCAGTTCTTC

j_call: TRBJ2-1
v_call: TRBV7-3
clone_size: NA
d_call: NA
cdr3_aa: CASSPRGSETSYNEQFF
cdr3_nt: TGTGCCAGCAGCCCCCGAGGTAGCGAAACCTCCTACAATGAGCAGTTCTTC

j_call: TRBJ2-1
v_call: TRBV6-5
clone_size: NA
d_call: NA
cdr3_aa: CASSFRGNLRHEQFF
cdr3_nt: TGTGCCAGCAGTTTCCGCGGGAACCTGCGACATGAGCAGTTCTTC

j_call: TRBJ2-5
v_call: TRBV5-1
clone_size: NA
d_call: TRBD2
cdr3_aa: CASSSGLAAWETQYF
cdr3_nt: TGCGCCAGCAGCTCGGGACTAGCGGCCTGGGAGACCCAGTACTTC

j_call: TRBJ1-1
v_call: TRBV20-1
clone_size: NA
d_call: NA
cdr3_aa: CSARGGGRNTEAFF
cdr3_nt: TGCAGTGCTAGGGGGGGGGGACGGAACACTGAAGCTTTCTTT

j_call: TRBJ1-4
v_call: TRBV29-1
clone_size: few
d_call: NA
cdr3_aa: CSVPGSTGEKLFF
cdr3_nt: TGCAGCGTACCAGGGTCGACGGGGGAAAAACTGTTTTTT

j_call: TRBJ2-3
v_call: TRBV4-2
clone_size: NA
d_call: NA
cdr3_aa: CASSQALSTDTQYF
cdr3_nt: TGTGCCAGCAGCCAAGCGCTATCGACAGATACGCAGTATTTT

j_call: TRBJ1-3
v_call: TRBV27
clone_size: few
d_call: NA
cdr3_aa: CASSYASGRRSGNTIYF
cdr3_nt: TGTGCCAGCAGTTACGCCTCTGGGCGGAGATCTGGAAACACCATATATTTT

j_call: TRBJ2-7
v_call: TRBV5-1
clone_size: few
d_call: TRBD1
cdr3_aa: CASSLTGTGLILSSYEQYF
cdr3_nt: TGCGCCAGCAGCTTGACCGGGACAGGGCTCATCCTAAGCTCCTACGAGCAGTACTTC

j_call: TRBJ2-5
v_call: TRBV11-2
clone_size: NA
d_call: TRBD1
cdr3_aa: CASSSGGAKTQYF
cdr3_nt: TGTGCCAGCAGCTCAGGGGGCGCGAAGACCCAGTACTTC

j_call: TRBJ2-7
v_call: TRBV3-1
clone_size: NA
d_call: TRBD1
cdr3_aa: CASSQTPGTVFNF
cdr3_nt: TGTGCCAGCAGCCAAACGCCCGGGACAGTCTTCAACTTC

j_call: TRBJ2-2
v_call: TRBV5-1
clone_size: NA
d_call: NA
cdr3_aa: CASSLEYLSVTGELFF
cdr3_nt: TGCGCCAGCAGCTTGGAGTATTTGTCCGTCACCGGGGAGCTGTTTTTT

j_call: TRBJ2-5
v_call: TRBV7-3
clone_size: few
d_call: NA
cdr3_aa: CASSLTAPGTQYF
cdr3_nt: TGTGCCAGCAGCTTAACGGCCCCCGGGACCCAGTACTTC

j_call: TRBJ2-5
v_call: TRBV5-1
clone_size: NA
d_call: TRBD1
cdr3_aa: CASRGLRGQETQYF
cdr3_nt: TGCGCCAGCCGGGGGCTCAGGGGGCAGGAGACCCAGTACTTC

j_call: TRBJ2-7
v_call: TRBV20-1
clone_size: few
d_call: NA
cdr3_aa: CSALRSYEQYF
cdr3_nt: TGCAGTGCCCTTAGATCCTACGAGCAGTACTTC

j_call: TRBJ2-2
v_call: TRBV24-1
clone_size: few
d_call: NA
cdr3_aa: CATSDLWHQNTGELFF
cdr3_nt: TGTGCCACCAGTGATTTGTGGCACCAGAACACCGGGGAGCTGTTTTTT

j_call: TRBJ2-3
v_call: TRBV20-1
clone_size: NA
d_call: NA
cdr3_aa: CSASEYGATDTQYF
cdr3_nt: TGCAGTGCTAGCGAATACGGGGCCACAGATACGCAGTATTTT

j_call: TRBJ1-1
v_call: TRBV12-3/TRBV12-4
clone_size: NA
d_call: TRBD1
cdr3_aa: CASRITGEVKTEAFF
cdr3_nt: TGTGCCAGCAGGATTACAGGGGAAGTGAAGACTGAAGCTTTCTTT

j_call: TRBJ2-3
v_call: TRBV6-2/TRBV6-3
clone_size: few
d_call: NA
cdr3_aa: CASSYRFSDTQYF
cdr3_nt: TGTGCCAGCAGTTACCGATTCTCGGATACGCAGTATTTT

j_call: TRBJ1-1
v_call: TRBV24-1
clone_size: NA
d_call: TRBD1
cdr3_aa: CATSMTGNSEAFF
cdr3_nt: TGTGCCACCAGTATGACAGGGAACTCTGAAGCTTTCTTT

j_call: TRBJ1-4
v_call: TRBV20-1
clone_size: NA
d_call: NA
cdr3_aa: CSARDPGSNEKLFF
cdr3_nt: TGCAGTGCTAGAGATCCTGGGAGTAATGAAAAACTGTTTTTT

j_call: TRBJ1-6
v_call: TRBV3-1
clone_size: few
d_call: NA
cdr3_aa: CASSKMDGGFFHF
cdr3_nt: TGTGCCAGCAGCAAAATGGACGGCGGATTTTTCCACTTT

j_call: TRBJ2-3
v_call: TRBV9
clone_size: few
d_call: TRBD2
cdr3_aa: CASSVERGYADTQYF
cdr3_nt: TGTGCCAGCAGCGTAGAGCGGGGGTACGCTGATACGCAGTATTTT

j_call: TRBJ1-1
v_call: TRBV20-1
clone_size: NA
d_call: NA
cdr3_aa: CSARDWRFRDTEAFF
cdr3_nt: TGCAGTGCTAGAGATTGGCGGTTTAGGGACACTGAAGCTTTCTTT

j_call: TRBJ1-1
v_call: TRBV6-2/TRBV6-3
clone_size: few
d_call: NA
cdr3_aa: CATEGVMNTEAFF
cdr3_nt: TGTGCCACCGAAGGGGTTATGAACACTGAAGCTTTCTTT

j_call: TRBJ2-2
v_call: TRBV19
clone_size: few
d_call: TRBD2
cdr3_aa: CASSTSGSPGELFF
cdr3_nt: TGTGCCAGTAGTACAAGCGGGAGCCCCGGGGAGCTGTTTTTT

j_call: TRBJ2-5
v_call: TRBV27
clone_size: few
d_call: NA
cdr3_aa: CASRPDSKETQYF
cdr3_nt: TGTGCCAGCAGGCCGGATTCTAAAGAGACCCAGTACTTC

j_call: TRBJ1-1
v_call: TRBV5-1
clone_size: NA
d_call: NA
cdr3_aa: CASGSRAVTEAFF
cdr3_nt: TGCGCCAGCGGCTCAAGGGCGGTCACTGAAGCTTTCTTT

j_call: TRBJ1-3
v_call: TRBV9
clone_size: NA
d_call: NA
cdr3_aa: CASSVPSSGNTIYF
cdr3_nt: TGTGCCAGCAGCGTTCCGAGCTCTGGAAACACCATATATTTT

j_call: TRBJ1-2
v_call: TRBV15
clone_size: NA
d_call: TRBD1
cdr3_aa: CATRRTGGYGYTF
cdr3_nt: TGTGCCACCAGAAGAACAGGGGGCTACGGCTACACCTTC

j_call: TRBJ2-1
v_call: TRBV7-9
clone_size: few
d_call: NA
cdr3_aa: CASSFPGTDNEQFF
cdr3_nt: TGTGCCAGCAGCTTCCCGGGGACCGACAATGAGCAGTTCTTC

j_call: TRBJ2-2
v_call: TRBV3-1
clone_size: few
d_call: NA
cdr3_aa: CASSQDPLWGGAIYTGELFF
cdr3_nt: TGTGCCAGCAGCCAAGACCCTCTCTGGGGGGGGGCAATCTACACCGGGGAGCTGTTTTTT

j_call: TRBJ2-7
v_call: TRBV29-1
clone_size: few
d_call: NA
cdr3_aa: CSGGPPGLDEQYF
cdr3_nt: TGCAGCGGGGGACCCCCTGGTCTAGACGAGCAGTACTTC

j_call: TRBJ2-4
v_call: TRBV4-3
clone_size: NA
d_call: TRBD1
cdr3_aa: CASSQDGDRGNIQYF
cdr3_nt: TGCGCCAGCAGCCAAGATGGGGACAGGGGGAACATTCAGTACTTC

j_call: TRBJ2-2
v_call: TRBV4-1
clone_size: NA
d_call: NA
cdr3_aa: CASSPRGTGTGELFF
cdr3_nt: TGCGCCAGCAGCCCCCGGGGAACGGGCACCGGGGAGCTGTTTTTT

j_call: TRBJ1-5
v_call: TRBV10-3
clone_size: once
d_call: NA
cdr3_aa: CATTGAYNQPQHF
cdr3_nt: TGTGCCACGACTGGAGCCTACAATCAGCCCCAGCATTTT

j_call: TRBJ2-2
v_call: TRBV29-1
clone_size: few
d_call: NA
cdr3_aa: CSVEALGELFF
cdr3_nt: TGCAGCGTTGAAGCCCTCGGGGAGCTGTTTTTT